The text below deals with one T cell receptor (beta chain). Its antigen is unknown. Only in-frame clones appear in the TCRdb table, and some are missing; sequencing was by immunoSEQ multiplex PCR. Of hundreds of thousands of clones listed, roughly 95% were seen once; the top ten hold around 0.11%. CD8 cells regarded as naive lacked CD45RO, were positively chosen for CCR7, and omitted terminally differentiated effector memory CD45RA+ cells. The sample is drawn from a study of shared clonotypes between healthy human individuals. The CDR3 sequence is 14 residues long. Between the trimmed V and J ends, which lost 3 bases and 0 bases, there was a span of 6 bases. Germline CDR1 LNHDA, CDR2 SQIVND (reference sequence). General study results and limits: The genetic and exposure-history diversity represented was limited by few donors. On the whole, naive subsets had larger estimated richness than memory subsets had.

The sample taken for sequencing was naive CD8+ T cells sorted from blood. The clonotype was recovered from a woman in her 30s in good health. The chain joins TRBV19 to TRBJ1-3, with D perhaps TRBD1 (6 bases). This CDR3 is CASSMDSSGNTIYF. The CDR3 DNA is TGTGCCAGTAGTATGGACAGCTCTGGAAACACCATATATTTT.